This is a list of T cell receptor beta chains from one sample in a study of cytomegalovirus exposure and HLA in healthy donors. Produced via immunoSEQ multiplex PCR; TCRdb's table is partial and in-frame only. The sample contains 90,000 to 120,000 clones, 55% to 65% of which appear only once. Sample: PBMCs. Receptors originate from a man aged 25-40 years in good health and CMV-seropositive. Each CDR3 is given with its conserved first and last residue. D genes are given only for firm matches. Rows give clone size only sometimes, using once, few, many, or a class for an expanded clone.

j_gene	d_gene	v_gene	abundance	CDR3aa	CDR3nt
TRBJ1-2	NA	TRBV29-1	once	CSVEGEGGYTF	TGCAGCGTTGAGGGGGAGGGTGGCTACACCTTC
TRBJ1-3	NA	TRBV27	NA	CASSLGSAIGTIYF	TGTGCCAGCAGCTTGGGCTCGGCGATCGGCACCATATATTTT
TRBJ2-5	TRBD1	TRBV5-1	NA	CASSPQGPGQGETQYF	TGCGCCAGCAGCCCTCAAGGGCCAGGACAGGGGGAGACCCAGTACTTC
TRBJ1-3	NA	TRBV18	once	CASSPPDYTIYF	TGTGCCAGCTCACCACCTGACTACACCATATATTTT
TRBJ1-1	TRBD1	TRBV7-2	NA	CASSSSTGAFRAFF	TGTGCCAGCAGCTCCTCCACAGGGGCCTTTCGAGCTTTCTTT
TRBJ1-2	NA	TRBV4-1	NA	CASSQEGRVYGYTF	TGCGCCAGCAGCCAAGAGGGCAGGGTGTATGGCTACACCTTC
TRBJ1-1	TRBD1	TRBV11-2	NA	CASSRRTGMNTEAFF	TGTGCCAGCAGCCGGAGGACAGGTATGAACACTGAAGCTTTCTTT
TRBJ2-7	NA	TRBV5-4	NA	CASSLGQGKDYEQYF	TGTGCCAGCAGCTTGGGGCAGGGAAAAGACTACGAGCAGTACTTC
TRBJ1-2	NA	TRBV5-1	once	CASNLGSGKDYGYTF	TGCGCCAGCAACCTTGGGTCGGGGAAGGACTATGGCTACACCTTC
TRBJ2-5	TRBD1	TRBV18	NA	CASWEGTGSTQYF	TGTGCCAGCTGGGAAGGGACAGGGAGCACCCAGTACTTC
TRBJ1-1	TRBD1	TRBV19	few	CASSLDRGTEAFF	TGTGCCAGTAGCCTGGACAGGGGAACTGAAGCTTTCTTT
TRBJ2-3	TRBD2	TRBV7-2	NA	CASSPFAAGGPDTQYF	TGTGCCAGCAGCCCCTTCGCGGCGGGGGGCCCAGATACGCAGTATTTT
TRBJ2-3	TRBD2	TRBV7-9	NA	CASSLVLAGPTQYF	TGTGCCAGCAGCTTAGTCCTAGCGGGGCCTACGCAGTATTTT
TRBJ2-1	TRBD2	TRBV19	NA	CASSTSGGAYEQFF	TGTGCCAGTAGCACTAGCGGGGGGGCCTATGAGCAGTTCTTC
TRBJ1-5	NA	TRBV13	NA	CASSSSGNQPQHF	TGTGCCAGCAGCTCCTCAGGGAATCAGCCCCAGCATTTT
TRBJ1-6	TRBD1	TRBV6-5	NA	CASSKSTGAGSPLHF	TGTGCCAGCAGTAAATCGACAGGGGCCGGGTCACCCCTCCACTTT
TRBJ2-7	NA	TRBV5-1	NA	CASSLGIMWGPESEQYF	TGCGCCAGCAGCTTGGGGATAATGTGGGGCCCGGAGTCCGAGCAGTACTTC
TRBJ1-2	TRBD1	TRBV7-2	NA	CASSLAHTGGSGYTF	TGTGCCAGCAGCTTAGCTCACACAGGGGGCAGTGGCTACACCTTC
TRBJ1-2	TRBD1	TRBV5-1	NA	CASSQTGVGGYTF	TGCGCCAGCAGTCAGACAGGGGTCGGCGGCTACACCTTC
TRBJ1-1	TRBD1	TRBV5-1	NA	CASSLTGGLEAFF	TGCGCCAGCAGCTTGACAGGGGGCCTTGAAGCTTTCTTT
TRBJ1-1	TRBD1	TRBV7-8	NA	CASSAGQLNTEAFF	TGTGCCAGCAGCGCGGGACAGTTGAACACTGAAGCTTTCTTT
TRBJ1-2	NA	TRBV5-1	NA	CASSLEQGSGYTF	TGCGCCAGCAGCTTGGAACAGGGAAGTGGCTACACCTTC
TRBJ2-7	TRBD2	TRBV7-2	few	CASLTSGVSYEQYF	TGTGCCAGCCTTACTAGCGGGGTCAGCTACGAGCAGTACTTC
TRBJ2-3	TRBD2	TRBV9	NA	CASSVLAGPTDTQYF	TGTGCCAGCAGCGTACTAGCGGGGCCCACAGATACGCAGTATTTT
TRBJ1-5	NA	TRBV10-2	once	CASSDSEGNQPQHF	TGCGCCAGCAGTGACAGCGAGGGCAATCAGCCCCAGCATTTT
TRBJ2-3	NA	TRBV6-1	NA	CASSLPGQSTDTQYF	TGTGCCAGCAGCCTACCCGGACAGAGCACAGATACGCAGTATTTT
TRBJ1-1	NA	TRBV7-2	NA	CASSSVVAANTEAFF	TGTGCCAGCAGCTCAGTTGTTGCGGCCAACACTGAAGCTTTCTTT
TRBJ2-7	TRBD1	TRBV27	NA	CASSSKGAQYEQYF	TGTGCCAGCAGTTCAAAGGGGGCCCAATACGAGCAGTACTTC
TRBJ2-7	TRBD2	TRBV5-4	NA	CASSPGGLAGRLEQYF	TGTGCCAGCAGCCCCGGGGGACTAGCGGGGCGTCTCGAGCAGTACTTC
TRBJ2-7	NA	TRBV11-3	once	CASSLAWGTYEQYF	TGTGCCAGCAGCTTAGCCTGGGGCACCTACGAGCAGTACTTC
TRBJ2-5	NA	TRBV7-9	NA	CASSFKQGGTQYF	TGTGCCAGCAGCTTCAAGCAGGGTGGGACCCAGTACTTC
TRBJ2-1	NA	TRBV2	few	CASSDLLGGEQFF	TGTGCCAGCAGCGACTTACTAGGGGGTGAGCAGTTCTTC
TRBJ1-6	NA	TRBV2	NA	CASSYSISNNSPLHF	TGTGCCAGCAGCTACAGTATAAGTAATAATTCACCCCTCCACTTT
TRBJ1-1	NA	TRBV2	NA	CASMRNTEAFF	TGTGCCAGCATGAGGAACACTGAAGCTTTCTTT
TRBJ1-3	NA	TRBV6-5	NA	CASSPRGISGNTIYF	TGTGCCAGCAGTCCTCGTGGCATATCTGGAAACACCATATATTTT
TRBJ2-3	NA	TRBV19	NA	CASSIVPGGDTQYF	TGTGCCAGTAGTATAGTCCCAGGGGGGGATACGCAGTATTTT
TRBJ2-1	TRBD2	TRBV6-1	few	CASSELAGSYNEQFF	TGTGCCAGCAGTGAACTAGCGGGGTCCTACAATGAGCAGTTCTTC
TRBJ2-5	TRBD1	TRBV11-3	NA	CASSGGQGAGETQYF	TGTGCCAGCAGCGGGGGACAGGGGGCAGGAGAGACCCAGTACTTC
TRBJ2-7	NA	TRBV7-9	NA	CSSSLVQDEQYF	TGTTCCAGCAGCTTAGTTCAGGACGAGCAGTACTTC
TRBJ2-7	NA	TRBV6-1	NA	CASSEYRFEEKQYF	TGTGCCAGCAGTGAATATCGGTTCGAGGAGAAGCAGTACTTC
TRBJ1-2	TRBD1	TRBV5-1	NA	CASSPEGTGGYTF	TGCGCCAGCAGCCCCGAAGGGACAGGGGGCTACACCTTC
TRBJ2-2	NA	TRBV19	NA	CASSIGGPFNTGELFF	TGTGCCAGTAGTATAGGCGGTCCCTTTAACACCGGGGAGCTGTTTTTT
TRBJ2-3	NA	TRBV19	NA	CASSIYGSATDTQYF	TGTGCCAGCAGTATCTATGGTAGCGCCACAGATACGCAGTATTTT
TRBJ2-3	NA	TRBV5-4	NA	CASSFYGTSTDTQYF	TGTGCCAGCAGCTTTTATGGGACTAGCACAGATACGCAGTATTTT
TRBJ2-5	NA	TRBV7-9	NA	CASSLREAGARETQYF	TGTGCCAGCAGCTTACGCGAGGCAGGGGCCAGGGAGACCCAGTACTTC
TRBJ1-6	NA	TRBV7-3	few	CASRLQASSPLHF	TGTGCCAGCAGGTTACAGGCCTCCTCACCCCTCCACTTT
TRBJ2-3	TRBD1	TRBV7-3	few	CASSSGTGTDTQYF	TGTGCCAGCAGTTCCGGGACAGGCACAGATACGCAGTATTTT
TRBJ2-1	TRBD2	TRBV7-9	NA	CSSSLGLAEFF	TGTTCCAGCAGCTTAGGACTAGCGGAGTTCTTC
TRBJ2-1	NA	TRBV5-6	NA	CASSLVTSRHSEQFF	TGTGCCAGCAGCTTGGTGACTAGTCGTCACAGTGAGCAGTTCTTC
TRBJ1-6	TRBD1	TRBV20-1	NA	CSAHRDRVRF	TGCAGTGCTCACAGGGACAGGGTGAGGTTT
TRBJ2-7	NA	TRBV5-1	NA	CASSQGPAGEQYF	TGCGCCAGCAGTCAAGGTCCGGCAGGGGAGCAGTACTTC
TRBJ1-6	NA	TRBV6-1	NA	CASSEATGQLDNSPLHF	TGTGCCAGCAGTGAAGCCACCGGACAGCTAGACAATTCACCCCTCCACTTT
TRBJ2-7	TRBD1	TRBV5-5	NA	CASSRWDSPYEQYF	TGTGCCAGCAGCCGCTGGGACAGCCCCTACGAGCAGTACTTC
TRBJ2-7	TRBD1	TRBV19	NA	CASSSRDRGAEQYF	TGTGCCAGTAGTTCCCGGGACAGGGGGGCCGAGCAGTACTTC
TRBJ2-3	TRBD2	TRBV6-4	NA	CASKAGDADTQYF	TGTGCCAGCAAAGCGGGGGACGCAGATACGCAGTATTTT
TRBJ1-1	TRBD1	TRBV5-5	few	CASSLDGQGNTEAFF	TGTGCCAGCAGCTTGGACGGACAGGGGAACACTGAAGCTTTCTTT
TRBJ2-1	NA	TRBV2	few	CASSERGGVYEQFF	TGTGCCAGCAGTGAAAGGGGGGGGGTTTATGAGCAGTTCTTC
TRBJ2-1	TRBD2	TRBV9	once	CASSPRSGGALSSYNEQFF	TGTGCCAGCAGCCCCCGCAGCGGGGGGGCCTTAAGCTCCTACAATGAGCAGTTCTTC
TRBJ2-7	NA	TRBV2	NA	CASSESGGPYEQYF	TGTGCCAGCAGTGAATCGGGGGGCCCTTACGAGCAGTACTTC